This TCR beta chain was identified in a study of T cell clonality in common variable immunodeficiency. Study-wide results and limits: Shared TCRbeta clones were fewer between CVID subjects than controls. Compared with healthy controls, CVID subjects showed increased TCRbeta clonality, mostly in about a third. Reportedly, TCR beta sequences from common variable immunodeficiency showed fewer deletions and N-nucleotide insertions.

Measured with immunoSEQ multiplex PCR; TCRdb has only the in-frame clones, and not every one. This sample comprises over 50,000 clones, none seen once only. Heparinized whole blood, roughly 4.5 to 9 ml, came from each donor. The CDR3 totals 16 residues. Germline V CDR1 and CDR2: SNHLY, FYNNEI. V lost 4 bases and J lost 6; bases outside the gene matches: 6. Of note for this clone: What it recognizes is unknown. The DNA ends 3 residues before the CDR3 does, and the rest of the CDR3 is filled in from the germline J gene.

V usage is TRBV2 and J usage is TRBJ2-1, with 13 bases matching TRBD2. This TCR derives from a person aged 18-70 years in good health. Material: peripheral blood mononuclear cells. The CDR3 region is CASSGILAGGPNEQFF. CDR3 DNA, as far as it was read: TGTGCCAGCAGTGGAATACTAGCGGGAGGGCCCAATGAG.